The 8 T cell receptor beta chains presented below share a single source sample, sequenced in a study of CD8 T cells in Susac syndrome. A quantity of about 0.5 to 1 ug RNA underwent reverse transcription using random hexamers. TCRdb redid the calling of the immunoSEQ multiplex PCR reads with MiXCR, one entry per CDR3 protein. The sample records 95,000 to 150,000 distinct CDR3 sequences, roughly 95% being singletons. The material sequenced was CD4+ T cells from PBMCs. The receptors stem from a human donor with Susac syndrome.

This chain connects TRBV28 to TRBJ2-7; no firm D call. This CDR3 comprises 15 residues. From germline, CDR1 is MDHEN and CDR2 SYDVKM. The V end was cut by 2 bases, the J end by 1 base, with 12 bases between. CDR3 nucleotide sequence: TGTGCCAGCAGTTTACCGGGCCCAAGATCCTACGAGCAGTACTTC. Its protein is CASSLPGPRSYEQYF.

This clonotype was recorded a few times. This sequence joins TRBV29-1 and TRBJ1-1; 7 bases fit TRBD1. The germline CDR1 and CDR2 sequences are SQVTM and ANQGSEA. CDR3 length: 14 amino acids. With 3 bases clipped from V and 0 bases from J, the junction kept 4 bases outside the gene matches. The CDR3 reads CSVEGQRLNTEAFF. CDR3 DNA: TGCAGCGTTGAGGGACAGAGATTGAACACTGAAGCTTTCTTT. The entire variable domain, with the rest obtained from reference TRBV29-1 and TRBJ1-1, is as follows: SAVISQKPSRDICQRGTSLTIQCQVDSQVTMMFWYRQQPGQSLTLIATANQGSEATYESGFVIDKFPISRPNLTFSTLTVSNMSPEDSSIYLCSVEGQRLNTEAFFGQGTRLTVV.

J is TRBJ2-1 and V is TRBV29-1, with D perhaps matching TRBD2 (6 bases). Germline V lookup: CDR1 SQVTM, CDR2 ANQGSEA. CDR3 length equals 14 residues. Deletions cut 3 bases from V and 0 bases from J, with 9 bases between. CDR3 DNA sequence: TGCAGCGTTGAGCGGGGAAGCTCCTACAATGAGCAGTTCTTC. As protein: CSVERGSSYNEQFF.

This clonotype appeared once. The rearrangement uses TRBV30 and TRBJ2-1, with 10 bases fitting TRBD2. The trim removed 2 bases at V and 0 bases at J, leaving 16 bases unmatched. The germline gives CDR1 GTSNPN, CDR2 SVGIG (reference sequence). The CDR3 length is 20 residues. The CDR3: CAWSSRRTSGGMSSYNEQFF. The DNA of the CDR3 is TGTGCCTGGAGTTCTCGAAGGACTAGCGGAGGGATGAGCTCCTACAATGAGCAGTTCTTC.

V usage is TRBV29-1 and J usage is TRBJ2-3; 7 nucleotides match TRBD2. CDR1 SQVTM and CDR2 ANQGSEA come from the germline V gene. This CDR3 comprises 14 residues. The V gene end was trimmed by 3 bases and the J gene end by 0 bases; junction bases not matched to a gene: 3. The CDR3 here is CSVEVAGSTDTQYF. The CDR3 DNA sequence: TGCAGCGTTGAGGTAGCGGGTAGCACAGATACGCAGTATTTT.

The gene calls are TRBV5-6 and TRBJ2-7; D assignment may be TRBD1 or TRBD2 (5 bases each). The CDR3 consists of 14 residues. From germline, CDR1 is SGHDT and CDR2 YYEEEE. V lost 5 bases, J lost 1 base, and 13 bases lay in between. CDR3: CASSFGTHSYEQYF. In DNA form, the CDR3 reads TGTGCCAGCAGTTTTGGGACCCATTCCTACGAGCAGTACTTC.

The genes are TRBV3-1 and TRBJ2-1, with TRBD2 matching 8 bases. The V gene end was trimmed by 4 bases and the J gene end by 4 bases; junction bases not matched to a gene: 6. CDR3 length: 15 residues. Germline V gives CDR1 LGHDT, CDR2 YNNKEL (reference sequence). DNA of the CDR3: TGTGCCAGCAGCCGTTCGGGACTAGAATACAATGAGCAGTTCTTC. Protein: CASSRSGLEYNEQFF.

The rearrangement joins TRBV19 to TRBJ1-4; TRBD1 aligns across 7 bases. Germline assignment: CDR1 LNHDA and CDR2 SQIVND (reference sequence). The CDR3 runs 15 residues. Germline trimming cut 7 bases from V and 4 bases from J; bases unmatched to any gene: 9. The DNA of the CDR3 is TGTGCCAGTATGAAGGTGGACAGGTTTAATGAAAAACTGTTTTTT. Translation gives CASMKVDRFNEKLFF.